The 2 T cell receptor beta chains presented below share a single source sample, sequenced in a study of CD8 T cells in ankylosing spondylitis. MiXCR was run by TCRdb on the 5' RACE reads, yielding one entry per CDR3 protein. The sample gives roughly 220,000 distinct CDR3 sequences, 10% to 13% of which show up once; 20% to 25% is in the top ten. Sequencing input: blood, either unsorted or a sorted T cell fraction (not recorded which). The receptor set was obtained from a male donor with ankylosing spondylitis or in good health (not recorded which).

This clonotype was counted many times. The genes are TRBV5-1 and TRBJ1-1, with TRBD1 matching over 9 bases. V gave up 5 bases and J gave up 1 base; unmatched junction bases: 0. There are 13 residues in the CDR3. Germline CDR1 is SGHRS and CDR2 is YFSETQ. The CDR3 bases are TGCGCCAGCAGGGACAGGGGGAACACTGAAGCTTTCTTT. Amino acid sequence: CASRDRGNTEAFF. Supplemented by reference TRBV5-1 and TRBJ1-1, the full variable domain reads KAGVTQTPRYLIKTRGQQVTLSCSPISGHRSVSWYQQTPGQGLQFLFEYFSETQRNKGNFPGRFSGRQFSNSRSEMNVSTLELGDSALYLCASRDRGNTEAFFGQGTRLTVV.

This clonotype was detected only a few times. The V gene is TRBV7-2, the J gene TRBJ2-3; D unresolved. The CDR3 sequence is 14 residues long. Trimming pared 0 bases from V and 10 bases from J, leaving 14 bases between. Germline loops: CDR1 SGHTA, CDR2 FQGNSA. CDR3 in DNA: TGTGCCAGCAGCTTAGCCGCGGCTAGTCGATCGCAGTATTTT. Translating gives CASSLAAASRSQYF.